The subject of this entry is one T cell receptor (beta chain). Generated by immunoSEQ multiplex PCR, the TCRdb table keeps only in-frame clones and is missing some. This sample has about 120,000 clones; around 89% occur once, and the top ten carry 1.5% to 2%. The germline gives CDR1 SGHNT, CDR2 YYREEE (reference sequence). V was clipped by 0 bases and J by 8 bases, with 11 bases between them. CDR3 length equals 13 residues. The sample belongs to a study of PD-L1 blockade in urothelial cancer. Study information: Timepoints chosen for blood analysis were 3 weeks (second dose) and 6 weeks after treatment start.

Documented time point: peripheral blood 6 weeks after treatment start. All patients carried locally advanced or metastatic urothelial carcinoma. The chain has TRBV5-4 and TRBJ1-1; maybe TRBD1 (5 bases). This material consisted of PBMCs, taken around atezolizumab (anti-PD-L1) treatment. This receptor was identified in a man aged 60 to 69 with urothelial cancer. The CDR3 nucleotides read TGTGCCAGCAGCTTGGGACAGCCCAAGGAAGCTTTCTTT. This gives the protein CASSLGQPKEAFF.